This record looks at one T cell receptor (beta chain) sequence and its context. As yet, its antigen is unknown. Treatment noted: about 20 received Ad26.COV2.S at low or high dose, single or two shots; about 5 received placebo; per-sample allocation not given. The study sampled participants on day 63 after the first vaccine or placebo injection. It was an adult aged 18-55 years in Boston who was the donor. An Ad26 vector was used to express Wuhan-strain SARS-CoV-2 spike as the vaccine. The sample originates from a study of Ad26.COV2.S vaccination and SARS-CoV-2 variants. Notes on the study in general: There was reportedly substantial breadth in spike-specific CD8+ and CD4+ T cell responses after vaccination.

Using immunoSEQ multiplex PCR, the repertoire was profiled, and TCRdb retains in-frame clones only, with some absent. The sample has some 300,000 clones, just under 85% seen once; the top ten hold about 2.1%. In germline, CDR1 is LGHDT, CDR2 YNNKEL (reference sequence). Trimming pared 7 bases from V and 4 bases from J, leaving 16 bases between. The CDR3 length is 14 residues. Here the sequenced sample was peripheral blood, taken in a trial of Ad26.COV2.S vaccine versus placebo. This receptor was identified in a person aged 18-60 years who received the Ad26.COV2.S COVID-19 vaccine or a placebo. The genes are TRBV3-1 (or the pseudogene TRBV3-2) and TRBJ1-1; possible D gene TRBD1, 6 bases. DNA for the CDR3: TGTGCCAGCATTGATCGGGGGGCGGGCACTGAAGCTTTCTTT. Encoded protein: CASIDRGAGTEAFF.